The clone carrying this T cell receptor beta chain showed up many times. The antigen is unknown. The germline V and J ends were trimmed by 2 bases and 4 bases, with 11 bases remaining between them. The CDR3 spans 14 residues. Germline loops: CDR1 SGHTA, CDR2 FQGNSA. From the reads, TCRdb called clonotypes with MiXCR, one entry per CDR3 protein. The data hold around 570,000 distinct CDR3 sequences, with approximately 40% observed a single time. The data were obtained in a study of T cell repertoires in cytomegalovirus infection. About the study: Well-studied HLA-B-restricted CMV epitopes were used in the study alongside recently identified HLA-C-restricted ones.

Whole-study results and caveats: CMV carriers having the relevant HLA were flagged by cumulative public TCR beta family frequency. Within the response measured ex vivo, HLA-C-restricted CMV-specific TCR beta clonotypes were dominant.

The sample was cultured PBMCs, taken from culture after CMV antigen stimulation. The sequence derives from a human donor in good health (CMV status not recorded). Some clones in this sample may be carry-over from other donors' samples. V usage is TRBV7-2 and J usage is TRBJ1-2; D is undetermined. The CDR3 DNA reads as TGTGCCAGCAGCTTATTGGTCCAGGTCTATGGCTACACCTTC. Amino acid sequence: CASSLLVQVYGYTF.